This TCR beta chain emerged from a study of blood T cells in healthy people across ages. Study background: The template switching approach captured approximately one barcoded beta molecule for every two T cells.

Researchers collected around 11 milliliters of peripheral blood from every single donor. Between the trimmed V and J ends, which lost 4 bases and 0 bases, there was a span of 5 bases. Germline values: CDR1 KGHDR, CDR2 SFDVKD. There are 13 residues in the CDR3. Using a J-beta primer mix together with a sample-barcoded 5' primer, a second PCR was run for 7 to 11 cycles. Through a template-switch adaptor with 12 random nucleotides, each cDNA molecule received a tag. TCRdb reanalysed the 5' RACE reads using MiXCR and keeps one entry per CDR3 protein. The sample includes around 900,000 distinct CDR3 sequences, approximately 50% of them seen just once.

The rearrangement joins TRBV24-1 to TRBJ2-5, with D unclear. The sequenced material came from blood. This sequence was found in a woman aged 60-75 years in good health. The CDR3 nucleotides read TGTGCCACCAGTGAAAGTAACCAAGAGACCCAGTACTTC. Residues: CATSESNQETQYF.